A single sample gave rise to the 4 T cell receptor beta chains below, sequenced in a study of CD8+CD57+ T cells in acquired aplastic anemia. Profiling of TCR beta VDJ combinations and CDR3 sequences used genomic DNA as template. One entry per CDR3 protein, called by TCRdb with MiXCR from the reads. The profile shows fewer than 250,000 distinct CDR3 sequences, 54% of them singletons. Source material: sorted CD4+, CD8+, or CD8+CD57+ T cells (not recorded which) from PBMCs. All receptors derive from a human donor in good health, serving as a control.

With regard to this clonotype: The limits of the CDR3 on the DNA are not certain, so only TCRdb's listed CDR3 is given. CDR3 protein: CACSARSIGEKLFF. The V call is TRBV25-1, the J call TRBJ1-4. Germline V gives CDR1 MGHDK, CDR2 SYGVNS. The CDR3 has 14 residues if both end residues are counted.

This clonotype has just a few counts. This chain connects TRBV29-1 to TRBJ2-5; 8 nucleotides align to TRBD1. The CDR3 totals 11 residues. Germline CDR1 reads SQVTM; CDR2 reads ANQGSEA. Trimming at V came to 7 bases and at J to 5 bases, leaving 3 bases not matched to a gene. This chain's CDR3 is CSAGGQETQYF. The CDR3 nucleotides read TGCAGCGCAGGGGGCCAGGAGACCCAGTACTTC.

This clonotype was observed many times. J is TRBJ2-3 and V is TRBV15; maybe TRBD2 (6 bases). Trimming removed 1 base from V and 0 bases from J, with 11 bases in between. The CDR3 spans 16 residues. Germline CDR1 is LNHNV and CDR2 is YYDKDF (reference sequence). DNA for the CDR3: TGTGCCACCAGCAGAGTTGGTGGGGGGAGCACAGATACGCAGTATTTT. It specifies CATSRVGGGSTDTQYF.

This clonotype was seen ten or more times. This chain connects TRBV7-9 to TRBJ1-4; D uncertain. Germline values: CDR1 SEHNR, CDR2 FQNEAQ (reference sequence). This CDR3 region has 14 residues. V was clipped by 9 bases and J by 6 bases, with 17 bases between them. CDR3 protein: CASTFGWFDEKLFF. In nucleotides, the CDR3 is TGTGCCAGTACATTCGGGTGGTTTGATGAAAAACTGTTTTTT.